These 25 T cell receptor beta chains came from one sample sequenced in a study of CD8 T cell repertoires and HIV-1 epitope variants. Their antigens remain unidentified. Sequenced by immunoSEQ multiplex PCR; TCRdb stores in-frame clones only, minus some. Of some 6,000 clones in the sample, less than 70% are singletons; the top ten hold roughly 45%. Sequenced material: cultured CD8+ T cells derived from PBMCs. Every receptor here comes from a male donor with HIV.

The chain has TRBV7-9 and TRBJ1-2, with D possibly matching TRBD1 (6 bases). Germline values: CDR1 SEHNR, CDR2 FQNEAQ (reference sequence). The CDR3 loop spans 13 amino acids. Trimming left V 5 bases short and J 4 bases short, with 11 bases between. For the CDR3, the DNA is TGTGCCAGCAGCCCGACAGGTAGCTATGGCTACACCTTC. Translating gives CASSPTGSYGYTF. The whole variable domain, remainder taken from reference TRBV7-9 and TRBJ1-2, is DTGVSQNPRHKITKRGQNVTFRCDPISEHNRLYWYRQTLGQGPEFLTYFQNEAQLEKSRLLSDRFSAERPKGSFSTLEIQRTEQGDSAMYLCASSPTGSYGYTFGSGTRLTVV.

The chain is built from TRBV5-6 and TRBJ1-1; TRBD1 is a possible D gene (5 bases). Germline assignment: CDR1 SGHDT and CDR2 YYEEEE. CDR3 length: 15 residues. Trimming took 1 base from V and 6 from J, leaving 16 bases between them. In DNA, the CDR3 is TGTGCCAGCAGCTTGCTTCCGGGGCCGAGGGCTGAAGCTTTCTTT. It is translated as CASSLLPGPRAEAFF.

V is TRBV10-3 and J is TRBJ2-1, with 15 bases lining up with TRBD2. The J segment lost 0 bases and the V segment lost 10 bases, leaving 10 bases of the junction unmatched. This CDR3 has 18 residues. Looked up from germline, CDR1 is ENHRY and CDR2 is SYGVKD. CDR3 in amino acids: CATWWGLAGGTSYNEQFF. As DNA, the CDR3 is TGTGCCACCTGGTGGGGACTAGCGGGAGGCACCTCCTACAATGAGCAGTTCTTC.

CDR3 sequence: CASSRILGANEKLFF. CDR3 coding DNA: TGTGCCAGCAGTCGAATCTTGGGGGCGAATGAAAAACTGTTTTTT. The rearrangement uses TRBV6-5 and TRBJ1-4; D is perhaps TRBD1 (6 bases). V lost 5 bases to trimming and J lost 5 bases, with 15 bases between them. CDR1 MNHEY and CDR2 SVGAGI come from the germline V gene. The CDR3 is 15 residues long.

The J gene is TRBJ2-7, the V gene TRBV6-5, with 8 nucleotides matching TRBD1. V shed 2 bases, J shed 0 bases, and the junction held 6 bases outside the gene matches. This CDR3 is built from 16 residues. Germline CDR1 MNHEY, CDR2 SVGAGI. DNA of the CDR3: TGTGCCAGCAGTTACCGGACAGGGATGGACTCCTACGAGCAGTACTTC. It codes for CASSYRTGMDSYEQYF.

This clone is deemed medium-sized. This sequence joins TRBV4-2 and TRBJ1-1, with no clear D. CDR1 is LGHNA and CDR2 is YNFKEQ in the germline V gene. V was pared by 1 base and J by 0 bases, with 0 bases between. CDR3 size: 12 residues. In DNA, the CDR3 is TGTGCCAGCAGCCAAGTGAACACTGAAGCTTTCTTT. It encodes CASSQVNTEAFF.

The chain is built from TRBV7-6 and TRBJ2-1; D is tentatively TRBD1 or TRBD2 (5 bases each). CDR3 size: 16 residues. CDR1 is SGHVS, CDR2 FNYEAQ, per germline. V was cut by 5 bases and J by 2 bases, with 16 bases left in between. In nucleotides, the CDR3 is TGTGCCAGCAGCACGGGAAGCAGGGTAACCTACAATGAGCAGTTCTTC. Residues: CASSTGSRVTYNEQFF.

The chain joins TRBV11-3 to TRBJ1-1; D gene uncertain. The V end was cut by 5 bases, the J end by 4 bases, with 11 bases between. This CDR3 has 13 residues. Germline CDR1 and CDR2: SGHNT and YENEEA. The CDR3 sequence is CASSDSVGTEAFF. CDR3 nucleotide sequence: TGTGCCAGCAGCGACTCTGTGGGCACTGAAGCTTTCTTT.

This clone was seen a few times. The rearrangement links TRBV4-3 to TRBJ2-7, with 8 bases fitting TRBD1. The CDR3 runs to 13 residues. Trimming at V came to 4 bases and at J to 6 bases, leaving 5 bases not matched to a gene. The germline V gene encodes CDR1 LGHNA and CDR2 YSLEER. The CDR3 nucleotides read TGCGCCAGCAGCCCGCGGACAGGGTTCGAGCAGTACTTC. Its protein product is CASSPRTGFEQYF.

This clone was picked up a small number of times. The CDR3 here is CASSQDPVELDYGYTF. The CDR3 bases are TGCGCCAGCAGCCAAGATCCCGTCGAACTCGACTATGGCTACACCTTC. The gene calls are TRBV4-1 and TRBJ1-2; D is ambiguous. Germline V gives CDR1 MGHRA, CDR2 YSYEKL. CDR3 length: 16 amino acids. V shed 0 bases and J shed 3 bases, with 14 bases lying between them.

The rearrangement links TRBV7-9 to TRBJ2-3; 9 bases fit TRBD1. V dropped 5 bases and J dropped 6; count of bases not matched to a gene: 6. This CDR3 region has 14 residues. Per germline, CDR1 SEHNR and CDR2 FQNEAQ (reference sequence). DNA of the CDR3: TGTGCCAGCAGCATTACAGGGGGCGGGGATACGCAGTATTTT. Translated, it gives CASSITGGGDTQYF.

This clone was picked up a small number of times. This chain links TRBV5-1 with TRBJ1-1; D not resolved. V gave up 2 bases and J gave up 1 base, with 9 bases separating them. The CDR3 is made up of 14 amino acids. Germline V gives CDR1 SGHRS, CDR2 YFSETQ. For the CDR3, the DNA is TGCGCCAGCAGCTTTGGGTGGGAGAACACTGAAGCTTTCTTT. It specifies CASSFGWENTEAFF.

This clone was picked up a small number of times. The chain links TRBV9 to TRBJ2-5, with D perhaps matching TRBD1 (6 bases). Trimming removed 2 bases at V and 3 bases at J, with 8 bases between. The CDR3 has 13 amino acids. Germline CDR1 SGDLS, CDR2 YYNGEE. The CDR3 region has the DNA TGTGCCAGCAGCGTCCCAGGGGAAGAGACCCAGTACTTC. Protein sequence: CASSVPGEETQYF.

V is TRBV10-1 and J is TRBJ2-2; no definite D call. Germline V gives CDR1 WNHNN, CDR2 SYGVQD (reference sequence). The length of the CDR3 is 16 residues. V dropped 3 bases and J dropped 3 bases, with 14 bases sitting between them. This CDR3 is CASSDPRPEDTGELFF. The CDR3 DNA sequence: TGCGCCAGCAGTGACCCCCGTCCCGAGGACACCGGGGAGCTGTTTTTT.

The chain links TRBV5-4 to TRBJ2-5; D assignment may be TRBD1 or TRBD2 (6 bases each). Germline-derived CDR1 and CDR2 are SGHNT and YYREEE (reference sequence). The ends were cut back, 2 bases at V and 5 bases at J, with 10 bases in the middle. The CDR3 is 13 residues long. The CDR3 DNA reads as TGTGCCAGCAGCTTCTCGGGGGCCGAGACCCAGTACTTC. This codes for CASSFSGAETQYF.

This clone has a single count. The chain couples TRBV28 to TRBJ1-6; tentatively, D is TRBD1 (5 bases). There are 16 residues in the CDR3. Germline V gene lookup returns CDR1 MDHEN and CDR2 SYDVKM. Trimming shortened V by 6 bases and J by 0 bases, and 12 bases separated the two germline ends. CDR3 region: CASRPVDISYNSPLHF. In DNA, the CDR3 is TGTGCCAGCAGACCGGTGGACATCTCCTATAATTCACCCCTCCACTTT.

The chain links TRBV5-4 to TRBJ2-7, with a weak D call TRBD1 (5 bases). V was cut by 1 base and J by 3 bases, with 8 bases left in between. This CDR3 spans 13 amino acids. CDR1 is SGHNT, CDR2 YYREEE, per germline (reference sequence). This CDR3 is CASSLPGYYEQYF. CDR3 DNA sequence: TGTGCCAGCAGCTTGCCAGGGTACTACGAGCAGTACTTC.

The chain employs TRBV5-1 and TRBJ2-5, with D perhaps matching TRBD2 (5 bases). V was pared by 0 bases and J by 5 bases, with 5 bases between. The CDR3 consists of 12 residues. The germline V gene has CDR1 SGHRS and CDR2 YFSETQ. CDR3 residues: CASSLAGETQYF. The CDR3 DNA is TGCGCCAGCAGCTTGGCGGGGGAGACCCAGTACTTC. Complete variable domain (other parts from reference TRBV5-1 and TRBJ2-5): KAGVTQTPRYLIKTRGQQVTLSCSPISGHRSVSWYQQTPGQGLQFLFEYFSETQRNKGNFPGRFSGRQFSNSRSEMNVSTLELGDSALYLCASSLAGETQYFGPGTRLLVL.

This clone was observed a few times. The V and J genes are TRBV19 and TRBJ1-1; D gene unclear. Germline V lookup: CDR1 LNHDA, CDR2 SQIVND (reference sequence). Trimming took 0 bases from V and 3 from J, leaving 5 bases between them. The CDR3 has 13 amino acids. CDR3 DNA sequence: TGTGCCAGTAGTATAGATCTAGACACTGAAGCTTTCTTT. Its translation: CASSIDLDTEAFF.

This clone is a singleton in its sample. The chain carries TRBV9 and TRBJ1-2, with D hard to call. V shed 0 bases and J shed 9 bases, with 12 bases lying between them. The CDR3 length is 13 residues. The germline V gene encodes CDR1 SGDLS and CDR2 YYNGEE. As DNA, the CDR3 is TGTGCCAGCAGCGTAGACGAGGGAGGGAGCTACACCTTC. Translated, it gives CASSVDEGGSYTF.

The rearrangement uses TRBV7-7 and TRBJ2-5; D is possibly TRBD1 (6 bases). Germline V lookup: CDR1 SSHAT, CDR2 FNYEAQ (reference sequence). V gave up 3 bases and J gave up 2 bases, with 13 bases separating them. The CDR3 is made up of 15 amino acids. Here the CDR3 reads CASSFDVGAQETQYF. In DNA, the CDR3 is TGTGCCAGCAGCTTTGATGTGGGGGCACAAGAGACCCAGTACTTC.

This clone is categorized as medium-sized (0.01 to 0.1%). DNA for the CDR3: TGTGCCAGCAGCGGCCGGGACTATGAGCGGCAGACCCAGTACTTC. Its translation: CASSGRDYERQTQYF. The gene calls are TRBV9 and TRBJ2-5, with TRBD2 identical over 7 bases. CDR3 length: 15 amino acids. J lost 6 bases, V lost 3 bases, and 11 bases had no gene match. Germline CDR1 is SGDLS and CDR2 is YYNGEE.

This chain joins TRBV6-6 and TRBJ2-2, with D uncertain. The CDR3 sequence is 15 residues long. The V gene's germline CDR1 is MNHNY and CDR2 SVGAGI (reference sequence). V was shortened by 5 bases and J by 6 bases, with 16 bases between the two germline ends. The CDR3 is CASSDPPLSAGELFF. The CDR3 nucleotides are TGTGCCAGCAGTGATCCACCCCTGAGTGCCGGGGAGCTGTTTTTT.

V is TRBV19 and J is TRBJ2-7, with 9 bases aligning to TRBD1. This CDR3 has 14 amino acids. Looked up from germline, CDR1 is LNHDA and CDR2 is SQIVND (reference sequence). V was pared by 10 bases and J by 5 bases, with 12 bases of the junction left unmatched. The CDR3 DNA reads TGTGCCACGACAGACAGGGGGGCATTGCACGAGCAGTACTTC. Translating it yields CATTDRGALHEQYF.

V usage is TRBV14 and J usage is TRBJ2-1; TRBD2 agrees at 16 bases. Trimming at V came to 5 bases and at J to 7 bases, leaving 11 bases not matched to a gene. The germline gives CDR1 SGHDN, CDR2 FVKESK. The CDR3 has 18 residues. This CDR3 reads CASSSGLAGGPRGNEQFF. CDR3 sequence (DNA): TGTGCCAGCAGCTCGGGACTAGCGGGGGGGCCGCGGGGAAATGAGCAGTTCTTC.